This T cell receptor (beta chain) was recorded in a study of long-term antiretroviral therapy in people with HIV. Findings and limits, study-wide: Older ART regimens were possibly in use when the blood was collected between the mid-2000s and the late 2010s. Repertoires in HIV (unlike those of controls) had narrower CDR3 length ranges.

V lost 5 bases, J lost 3 bases, and 9 bases stayed unmatched. CDR3 length equals 16 residues. Looked up from germline, CDR1 is SEHNR and CDR2 is FQNEAQ (reference sequence). Sampling of each donor yielded at least one pre-ART PBMC sample and at least two post-ART PBMC samples. An immunoSEQ assay, version v3.0, was performed at survey level. A per-sample goal of roughly 35,000-55,000 T-cell genomes was targeted by sequencing. Assay: immunoSEQ multiplex PCR; the TCRdb copy retains only in-frame clones and omits some. The sample yields 25,000 to 30,000 clones, 85% to 90% seen once. Details on this clone: Its antigen remains unknown.

This sample comprised unsorted PBMCs, obtained 3.2 years before starting antiretroviral therapy. The receptor comes from a man in his fifties with HIV. The chain is built from TRBV7-9 and TRBJ2-2; 7 bases map to TRBD1. As DNA, the CDR3 is TGTGCCAGCAGCGTGGGACAGTCTGTCGACACCGGGGAGCTGTTTTTT. Protein sequence: CASSVGQSVDTGELFF. Drawing the rest from reference TRBV7-9 and TRBJ2-2, the complete variable domain is DTGVSQNPRHKITKRGQNVTFRCDPISEHNRLYWYRQTLGQGPEFLTYFQNEAQLEKSRLLSDRFSAERPKGSFSTLEIQRTEQGDSAMYLCASSVGQSVDTGELFFGEGSRLTVL.